The clone carrying this T cell receptor (beta chain) was seen only a few times. Each CDR3 protein gets one entry after TCRdb re-called the RT-PCR reads with MiXCR. This sample has around 700,000 distinct CDR3 sequences; approximately 14% occur once, and the top ten carry around 3.3%. The CDR3 extends over 15 amino acids. Trimming shortened V by 2 bases and J by 4 bases, and 12 bases separated the two germline ends. Germline CDR1 and CDR2: LGHNA and YSLEER. The chain employs TRBV4-3 and TRBJ1-3, with unresolved D. The clonotype comes from a female donor in good health, serving as a healthy control. The sequenced sample was memory CD4+ T cells from blood. The DNA for the CDR3 is TGCGCCAGCAGCCAATTTCAGACGTCGGGAAACACCATATATTTT. It encodes CASSQFQTSGNTIYF.